The 15 T cell receptor beta chains listed next were all sequenced from one sample in a study of cytomegalovirus exposure and HLA in healthy donors. In the PCR, 60 Vbeta and 13 Jbeta primers were used. This table comes from immunoSEQ multiplex PCR, and its TCRdb copy is limited to in-frame clones, with some not included. The sample lists some 93,000 clones, over 75% occurring once. The specimen sequenced was PBMCs. The receptor source for this set is a man aged 45 to 65 in good health and CMV-seronegative.

The rearrangement joins TRBV2 to TRBJ2-5, with TRBD2 matching over 8 bases. The CDR3 is made up of 15 amino acids. The junction had 7 bases not matched to a gene; V was cut back by 3 bases and J by 4 bases. Germline lookup yields CDR1 SNHLY and CDR2 FYNNEI. CDR3 in DNA: TGTGCCAGCAGTGAGAGCGGGAGAGGTACAGAGACCCAGTACTTC. Protein: CASSESGRGTETQYF. The full variable domain, in which reference TRBV2 and TRBJ2-5 provide the parts outside the CDR3, is EPEVTQTPSHQVTQMGQEVILRCVPISNHLYFYWYRQILGQKVEFLVSFYNNEISEKSEIFDDQFSVERPDGSNFTLKIRSTKLEDSAMYFCASSESGRGTETQYFGPGTRLLVL.

Concerning this clone itself: Other DNA sequences in this specimen translate into the identical CDR3. Here the CDR3 DNA reads TGTGCCAGCAGTGAACTAGCGACGAACACCGGGGAGCTGTTTTTT. This codes for CASSELATNTGELFF. The V call is TRBV2, the J call TRBJ2-2; D is perhaps TRBD2 (6 bases). V lost 2 bases and J lost 0, with 7 bases in between. Germline CDR1 is SNHLY and CDR2 is FYNNEI. CDR3 length: 15 amino acids.

The chain has TRBV7-2 and TRBJ1-4, with D uncertain. The germline CDR1 and CDR2 sequences are SGHTA and FQGNSA. Trimming stripped 6 bases from V and 8 bases from J, with 19 bases between. This CDR3 spans 15 amino acids. The CDR3 nucleotides read TGTGCCAGCAGTACTACCGGGCCTCGAGGGGAAAAACTGTTTTTT. As protein: CASSTTGPRGEKLFF.

This chain uses TRBV5-1 with TRBJ1-4; D unclear. Germline CDR1 and CDR2: SGHRS and YFSETQ. The CDR3 runs 14 residues. The ends were cut back, 2 bases at V and 6 bases at J, with 11 bases in the middle. The CDR3 DNA sequence: TGCGCCAGCAGCTTAAGTCTCGGAGATGAAAAACTGTTTTTT. It is translated as CASSLSLGDEKLFF.

The gene calls are TRBV5-1 and TRBJ2-7; 9 nucleotides align to TRBD2. With 4 bases clipped from V and 1 base from J, the junction kept 3 bases outside the gene matches. The CDR3 consists of 14 residues. Germline V lookup: CDR1 SGHRS, CDR2 YFSETQ. Here the CDR3 reads CASSRLAESYEQYF. The CDR3, as DNA: TGCGCCAGCAGCCGACTAGCGGAATCCTACGAGCAGTACTTC.

This clone was recorded a few times. The chain carries TRBV7-6 and TRBJ1-1, with 8 bases fitting TRBD1. CDR3 size: 14 residues. V trimming: 5 bases; J trimming: 1 base; junction bases outside the gene matches: 3. Germline loops: CDR1 SGHVS, CDR2 FNYEAQ. DNA of the CDR3: TGTGCCAGCAGCCGTGGGACAGGGAACACTGAAGCTTTCTTT. This gives the protein CASSRGTGNTEAFF.

V usage is TRBV7-2 and J usage is TRBJ2-1, with 10 bases fitting TRBD2. Trimming cost V 5 bases and J 13 bases; bases outside gene matches: 14. The CDR3 totals 15 residues. The germline V gene has CDR1 SGHTA and CDR2 FQGNSA. CDR3 nucleotides: TGTGCCAGCAGCCCTCGAGGCCCTAGCGGGAGTGGACAGTTCTTC. This sequence encodes CASSPRGPSGSGQFF.

This clone appeared a single time. The chain has TRBV7-6 and TRBJ2-5; a weak D match, TRBD1 (5 bases). The V end lost 5 bases, the J end lost 3 bases, and 10 bases lay between the germline ends. The CDR3 totals 13 residues. Germline lookup yields CDR1 SGHVS and CDR2 FNYEAQ. CDR3 coding DNA: TGTGCCAGCAGCCTCGACAGAGAAGAGACCCAGTACTTC. This codes for CASSLDREETQYF.

The V gene is TRBV6-1, the J gene TRBJ2-1; the match to TRBD2 covers 8 bases. CDR3 length equals 14 residues. Germline-derived CDR1 and CDR2 are MNHNS and SASEGT. The V segment lost 10 bases and the J segment 5 bases; nucleotides outside the gene matches: 10. The CDR3, as DNA: TGTGCCACCCGGATAGCGGGATACAACAATGAGCAGTTCTTC. As protein: CATRIAGYNNEQFF.

V gene TRBV11-3 combines with J gene TRBJ2-3; perhaps TRBD2 as D (5 bases). With 5 bases removed from V and 7 bases from J, the gap between germline ends came to 25 bases. CDR1 and CDR2 (germline): SGHNT, YENEEA. The CDR3 is 17 amino acids. Here the CDR3 DNA reads TGTGCCAGCAGCCAAGGCGCGGGTTCCCCCAGCGTTTATACGCAGTATTTT. Amino acid sequence: CASSQGAGSPSVYTQYF.

The rearrangement links TRBV7-3 to TRBJ2-2, with 10 bases that match TRBD1. The CDR3 is made up of 17 amino acids. From germline, CDR1 is SGHTA and CDR2 FQGTGA. Trimming removed 5 bases from V and 6 bases from J; junction bases left unmatched: 12. The CDR3 coding sequence is TGTGCCAGCAGCCCAATGACAGGGGGCGGAATGTCCGGGGAGCTGTTTTTT. It yields the protein CASSPMTGGGMSGELFF.

The sample holds a few counts of this clone. The V gene is TRBV28, the J gene TRBJ2-2; 11 bases align to TRBD2. This CDR3 is 14 amino acids long. V was clipped by 10 bases and J by 2 bases; unmatched bases: 3. In germline, CDR1 is MDHEN, CDR2 SYDVKM. The CDR3 sequence: CAIGTSGNTGELFF. In nucleotides, the CDR3 is TGTGCCATCGGGACTAGCGGAAACACCGGGGAGCTGTTTTTT.

The chain is built from TRBV27 and TRBJ2-1; the D gene is possibly TRBD1 (6 bases). The V end was cut by 8 bases, the J end by 2 bases, with 13 bases between. The CDR3 is 14 amino acids. CDR1 is MNHEY, CDR2 SMNVEV, per germline (reference sequence). CDR3 sequence: CASGVQGPYNEQFF. CDR3 DNA sequence: TGTGCCAGCGGAGTACAGGGCCCCTACAATGAGCAGTTCTTC.

This clone was seen only once. This sequence joins TRBV15 and TRBJ2-1; 11 positions match TRBD2. Trimming cost V 3 bases and J 4 bases; bases outside gene matches: 5. The CDR3 runs 16 residues. Germline V CDR1 and CDR2: LNHNV, YYDKDF (reference sequence). The CDR3 region is CATSSSGRALYNEQFF. The CDR3 DNA is TGTGCCACCAGCAGTAGCGGGAGGGCTCTGTACAATGAGCAGTTCTTC.

This clone came up once. V is TRBV5-3 and J is TRBJ1-2; D is uncertain. TRBV5-3 is an ORF for which the function is uncertain. This CDR3 contains 15 residues. The germline V and J ends were trimmed by 0 bases and 8 bases, with 17 bases remaining between them. The DNA for the CDR3 is TGTGCCAGAAGCTTGGCAAATCGGCGGCCCGGCGGCTACACCTTC. Residues: CARSLANRRPGGYTF.